The 10 T cell receptor beta chains given below trace back to one sample, sequenced in a study of OX40 agonist ivuxolimab in advanced cancers. The library was obtained by the immunoSEQ multiplex PCR assay. This immuneACCESS table, as held by TCRdb, lists in-frame sequences with V and J called but not all clones. Of the missing ones, under half trace to an unresolved V gene in checked studies; the others have no known cause. This sample lists some 64,000 clones; approximately 84% were detected once. The top ten clonotypes cover 9.8% of the sample. The specimen was CD4+ or CD8+ T cells sorted from blood, collected in a trial of the OX40 agonist ivuxolimab. These receptor sequences come from an adult with an advanced solid tumor such as melanoma, head and neck, liver or kidney cancer.

The chain carries TRBV4-2 and TRBJ2-3; TRBD2 matches 9 bases. Germline loops: CDR1 LGHNA, CDR2 YNFKEQ. V dropped 4 bases and J dropped 0; count of bases not matched to a gene: 14. The CDR3 extends over 19 amino acids. The CDR3 coding sequence is TGTGCCAGCAGCCGAGCTGTACTCAGCGGGGGGCTGAGCACAGATACGCAGTATTTT. It translates to CASSRAVLSGGLSTDTQYF.

The chain links TRBV19 to TRBJ1-2, with TRBD1 matching over 7 bases. The germline V gene has CDR1 LNHDA and CDR2 SQIVND (reference sequence). This CDR3 comprises 16 residues. The junction had 17 bases not matched to a gene; V was cut back by 6 bases and J by 7 bases. The CDR3 coding sequence is TGTGCCAGTAGGATGGGCGCAGGGGGAGAGTTACCTGGCTACACCTTC. Its protein product is CASRMGAGGELPGYTF.

This clone was counted between two and nine times. The CDR3 is CASSPLLTGNYGYTF. The CDR3 bases are TGTGCCAGCAGTCCCCTACTGACTGGGAACTATGGCTACACCTTC. The rearrangement joins TRBV27 to TRBJ1-2; D is unresolved. Germline assignment: CDR1 MNHEY and CDR2 SMNVEV (reference sequence). The CDR3 has 15 residues. Between the trimmed V and J ends, which lost 5 bases and 2 bases, there was a span of 15 bases.

This clone appeared once. This chain links TRBV7-2 with TRBJ2-1; TRBD2 is a possible D gene (6 bases). V was cut by 5 bases and J by 7 bases, with 18 bases left in between. The CDR3 loop spans 15 amino acids. Germline assignment: CDR1 SGHTA and CDR2 FQGNSA. CDR3 nucleotides: TGTGCCAGCAGCCCCCTGATGGCGGGACTGAATGAGCAGTTCTTC. Amino acids: CASSPLMAGLNEQFF. The whole variable domain, remainder taken from reference TRBV7-2 and TRBJ2-1, is GAGVSQSPSNKVTEKGKDVELRCDPISGHTALYWYRQSLGQGLEFLIYFQGNSAPDKSGLPSDRFSAERTGGSVSTLTIQRTQQEDSAVYLCASSPLMAGLNEQFFGPGTRLTVL.

This rearrangement joins TRBV5-6 to TRBJ2-5, with unresolved D. Trimming removed 0 bases from V and 0 bases from J, with 12 bases in between. CDR1 and CDR2 from the germline V gene are SGHDT and YYEEEE. The CDR3 covers 16 residues. In nucleotides, the CDR3 is TGTGCCAGCAGCTTGGTCGGGCGTCAGCACCAAGAGACCCAGTACTTC. This gives the protein CASSLVGRQHQETQYF.

The CDR3 spells CATSDSRGTYEQYF. CDR3 nucleotide sequence: TGTGCCACCTCTGACAGTCGTGGCACCTACGAGCAGTACTTC. J is TRBJ2-7 and V is TRBV10-3; possible D gene TRBD1, 5 bases. This CDR3 is 14 amino acids long. CDR1 ENHRY and CDR2 SYGVKD come from the germline V gene. V shed 10 bases and J shed 2 bases, with 18 bases lying between them.

The chain couples TRBV30 to TRBJ1-1; D unclear. V lost 2 bases to trimming and J lost 3 bases, with 7 bases between them. This CDR3 has 12 amino acids. Per germline, CDR1 GTSNPN and CDR2 SVGIG (reference sequence). CDR3 in amino acids: CAWSSRDTEAFF. The CDR3 nucleotides are TGTGCCTGGAGTAGTAGGGACACTGAAGCTTTCTTT.

The CDR3 loop is CASSLARGQGNTIYF. The DNA for the CDR3 is TGTGCCAGCAGCTTAGCGAGGGGACAAGGAAACACCATATATTTT. V is TRBV11-2 and J is TRBJ1-3; D is possibly TRBD1 (6 bases). Trimming removed 1 base from V and 4 bases from J, with 11 bases in between. CDR1 and CDR2 (germline): SGHAT, FQNNGV. This CDR3 comprises 15 residues.

The chain links TRBV7-2 to TRBJ2-7; tentative D call: TRBD1 (5 bases). V was trimmed by 0 bases and J by 3 bases, leaving 12 bases between them. The CDR3 has 15 amino acids. Germline CDR1 reads SGHTA; CDR2 reads FQGNSA. The CDR3, as DNA: TGTGCCAGCAGCTTAGCGTCAGGGATAATCTACGAGCAGTACTTC. Encoded protein: CASSLASGIIYEQYF. Full variable domain (outside the CDR3, taken from reference TRBV7-2 and TRBJ2-7): GAGVSQSPSNKVTEKGKDVELRCDPISGHTALYWYRQSLGQGLEFLIYFQGNSAPDKSGLPSDRFSAERTGGSVSTLTIQRTQQEDSAVYLCASSLASGIIYEQYFGPGTRLTVT.

The chain uses TRBV19 and TRBJ2-1, with TRBD2 matching 10 bases. Germline V CDR1 and CDR2: LNHDA, SQIVND (reference sequence). Unmatched junction bases numbered 8, after V lost 3 bases and J lost 6 bases. The CDR3 is made up of 16 amino acids. CDR3 coding DNA: TGTGCCAGTAGTATCTCGCTAGCGGGAGTAGGCAATGAGCAGTTCTTC. Translated, it gives CASSISLAGVGNEQFF.